This T cell receptor beta chain derives from a study of blood T cells in healthy people across ages. Turning to the study itself: Template switching picked up about one barcoded beta molecule for each two T cells. Study-level points and caveats: Any changes in expanded clonotypes were possibly confounded, as donor CMV status remained unknown. Researchers report that TCR beta diversity correlated strongly with naive T cell percentage.

From germline, CDR1 is SGHRS and CDR2 YFSETQ. V shed 7 bases and J shed 0 bases, with 7 bases lying between them. The CDR3 has 12 residues. Alongside a J-beta primer mix, a sample-barcoded 5' primer served in a second PCR lasting about 7 to 11 cycles. From each sample, at least 2.5 million paired-end reads containing CDR3 were obtained. TCRdb called the 5' RACE reads again in MiXCR, with one record for every CDR3 protein. The repertoire includes about 1.5 million distinct CDR3 sequences, approximately 39% of them detected once, and 4% sits in the top ten. As for this clonotype: What it binds is not known.

Sequenced material: blood. J is TRBJ1-2 and V is TRBV5-1; D remains ambiguous. This receptor was taken from a young woman in good health. This CDR3 reads CASATTNYGYTF. The CDR3 coding sequence is TGCGCCAGCGCCACTACTAACTATGGCTACACCTTC.